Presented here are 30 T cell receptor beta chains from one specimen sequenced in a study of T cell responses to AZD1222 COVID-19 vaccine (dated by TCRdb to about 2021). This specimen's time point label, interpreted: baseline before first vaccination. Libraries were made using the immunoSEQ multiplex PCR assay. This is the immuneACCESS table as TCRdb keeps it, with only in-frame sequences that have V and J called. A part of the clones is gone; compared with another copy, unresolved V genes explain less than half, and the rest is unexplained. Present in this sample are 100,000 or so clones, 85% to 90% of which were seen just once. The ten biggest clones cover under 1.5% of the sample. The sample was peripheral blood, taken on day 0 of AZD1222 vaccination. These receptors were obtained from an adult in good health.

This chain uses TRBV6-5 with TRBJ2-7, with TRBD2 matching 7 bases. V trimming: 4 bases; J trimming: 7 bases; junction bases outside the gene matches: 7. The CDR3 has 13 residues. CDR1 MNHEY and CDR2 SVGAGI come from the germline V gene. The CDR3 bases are TGTGCCAGCAGTTTCGGGACTACCCGAGAGCAGTACTTC. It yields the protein CASSFGTTREQYF.

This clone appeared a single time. CDR3 residues: CASSLEAATHGYTF. The CDR3 DNA reads TGTGCCAGCAGCTTGGAGGCAGCGACTCATGGCTACACCTTC. V usage is TRBV5-6 and J usage is TRBJ1-2; D gene uncertain. V was clipped by 0 bases and J by 6 bases, with 12 bases between them. Germline V gene data show CDR1 as SGHDT and CDR2 as YYEEEE. CDR3 length equals 14 residues.

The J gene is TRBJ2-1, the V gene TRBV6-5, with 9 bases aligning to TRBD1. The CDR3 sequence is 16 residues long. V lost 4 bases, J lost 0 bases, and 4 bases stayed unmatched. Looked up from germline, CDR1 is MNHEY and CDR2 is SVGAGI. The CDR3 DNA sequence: TGTGCCAGCAGTTCGCCGGGACAGGGCTCCTACAATGAGCAGTTCTTC. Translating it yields CASSSPGQGSYNEQFF.

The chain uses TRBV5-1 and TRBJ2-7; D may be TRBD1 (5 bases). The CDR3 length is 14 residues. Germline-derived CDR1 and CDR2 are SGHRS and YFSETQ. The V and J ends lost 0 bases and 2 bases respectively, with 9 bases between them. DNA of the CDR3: TGCGCCAGCAGCTTGGAGGGGTCTACCTACGAGCAGTACTTC. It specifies CASSLEGSTYEQYF.

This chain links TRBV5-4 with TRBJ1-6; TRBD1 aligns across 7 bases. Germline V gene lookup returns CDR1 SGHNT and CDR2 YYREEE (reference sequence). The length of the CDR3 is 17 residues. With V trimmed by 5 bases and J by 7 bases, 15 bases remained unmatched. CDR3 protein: CASRWRSASGGNSPLHF. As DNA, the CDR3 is TGTGCCAGCAGATGGAGGTCCGCTTCAGGGGGAAATTCACCCCTCCACTTT. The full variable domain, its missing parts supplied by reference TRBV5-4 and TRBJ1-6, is ETGVTQSPTHLIKTRGQQVTLRCSSQSGHNTVSWYQQALGQGPQFIFQYYREEENGRGNFPPRFSGLQFPNYSSELNVNALELDDSALYLCASRWRSASGGNSPLHFGNGTRLTVT.

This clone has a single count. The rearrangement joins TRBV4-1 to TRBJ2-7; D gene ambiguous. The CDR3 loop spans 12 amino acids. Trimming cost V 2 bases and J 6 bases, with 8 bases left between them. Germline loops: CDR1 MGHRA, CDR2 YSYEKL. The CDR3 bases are TGCGCCAGCAGCCAAATCCGTAGCGAGCAGTACTTC. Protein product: CASSQIRSEQYF.

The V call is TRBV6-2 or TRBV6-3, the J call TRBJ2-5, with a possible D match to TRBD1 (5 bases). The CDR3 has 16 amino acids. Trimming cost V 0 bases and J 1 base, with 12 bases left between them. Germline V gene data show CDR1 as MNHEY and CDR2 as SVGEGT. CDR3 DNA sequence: TGTGCCAGCAGTTACTCTTACGACAGATTCCAAGAGACCCAGTACTTC. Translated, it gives CASSYSYDRFQETQYF.

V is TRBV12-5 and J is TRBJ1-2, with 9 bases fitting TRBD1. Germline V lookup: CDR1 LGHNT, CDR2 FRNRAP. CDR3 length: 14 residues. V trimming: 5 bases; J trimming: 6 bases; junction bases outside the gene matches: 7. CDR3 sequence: CASGLGTGWDGYTF. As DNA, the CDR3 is TGTGCTAGTGGTCTGGGGACAGGGTGGGATGGCTACACCTTC.

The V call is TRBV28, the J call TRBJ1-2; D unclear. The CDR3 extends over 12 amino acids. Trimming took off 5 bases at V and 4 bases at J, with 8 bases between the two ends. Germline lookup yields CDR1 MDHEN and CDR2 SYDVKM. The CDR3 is CASSAHSYGYTF. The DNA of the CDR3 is TGTGCCAGCAGTGCCCATTCCTATGGCTACACCTTC.

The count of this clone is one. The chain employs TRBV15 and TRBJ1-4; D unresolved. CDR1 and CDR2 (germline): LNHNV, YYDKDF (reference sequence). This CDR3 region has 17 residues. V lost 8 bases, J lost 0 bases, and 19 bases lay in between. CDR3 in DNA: TGTGCCACCCGGTTAGGCTTTACGGAGACAACTAATGAAAAACTGTTTTTT. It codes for CATRLGFTETTNEKLFF.

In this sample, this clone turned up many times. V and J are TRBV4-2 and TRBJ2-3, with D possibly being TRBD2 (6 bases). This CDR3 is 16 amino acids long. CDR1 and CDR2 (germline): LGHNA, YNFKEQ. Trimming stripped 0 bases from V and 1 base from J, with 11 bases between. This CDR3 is CASSQDMPSGTDTQYF. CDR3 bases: TGTGCCAGCAGCCAAGACATGCCTAGCGGCACAGATACGCAGTATTTT.

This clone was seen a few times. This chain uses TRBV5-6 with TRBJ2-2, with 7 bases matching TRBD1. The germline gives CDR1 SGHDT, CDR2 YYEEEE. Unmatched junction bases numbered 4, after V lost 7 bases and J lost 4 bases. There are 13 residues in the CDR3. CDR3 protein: CASLPGGTGELFF. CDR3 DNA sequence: TGTGCCAGCCTACCAGGGGGCACCGGGGAGCTGTTTTTT. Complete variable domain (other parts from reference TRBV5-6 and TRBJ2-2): DAGVTQSPTHLIKTRGQQVTLRCSPKSGHDTVSWYQQALGQGPQFIFQYYEEEERQRGNFPDRFSGHQFPNYSSELNVNALLLGDSALYLCASLPGGTGELFFGEGSRLTVL.

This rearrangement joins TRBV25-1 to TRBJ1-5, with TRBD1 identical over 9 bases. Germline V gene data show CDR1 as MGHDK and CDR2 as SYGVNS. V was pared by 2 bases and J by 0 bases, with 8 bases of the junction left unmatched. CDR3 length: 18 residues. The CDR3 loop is CASSETGGPQISNQPQHF. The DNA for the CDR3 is TGTGCCAGCAGTGAAACAGGGGGCCCTCAAATTAGCAATCAGCCCCAGCATTTT. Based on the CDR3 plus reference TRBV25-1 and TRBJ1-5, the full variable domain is EADIYQTPRYLVIGTGKKITLECSQTMGHDKMYWYQQDPGMELHLIHYSYGVNSTEKGDLSSESTVSRIRTEHFPLTLESARPSHTSQYLCASSETGGPQISNQPQHFGDGTRLSIL.

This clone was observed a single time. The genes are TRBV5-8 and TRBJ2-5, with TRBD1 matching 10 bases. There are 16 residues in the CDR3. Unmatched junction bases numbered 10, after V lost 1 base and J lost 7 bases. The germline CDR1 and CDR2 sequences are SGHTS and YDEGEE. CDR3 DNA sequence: TGTGCCAGCAGCTTGTCCCGGACAGGGGGACCAGGGACCCAGTACTTC. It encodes CASSLSRTGGPGTQYF.

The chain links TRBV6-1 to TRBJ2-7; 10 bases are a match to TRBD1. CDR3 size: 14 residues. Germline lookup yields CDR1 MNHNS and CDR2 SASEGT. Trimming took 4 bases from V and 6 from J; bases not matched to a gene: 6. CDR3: CASSVRDRGGEQYF. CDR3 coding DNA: TGTGCCAGCAGTGTCCGGGACAGGGGAGGCGAGCAGTACTTC.

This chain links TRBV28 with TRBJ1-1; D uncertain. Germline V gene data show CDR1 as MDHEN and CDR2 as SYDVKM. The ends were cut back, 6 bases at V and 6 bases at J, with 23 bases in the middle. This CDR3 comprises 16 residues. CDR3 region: CASSHQFRTPRAEAFF. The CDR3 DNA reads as TGTGCCAGCAGCCATCAGTTCCGGACGCCTCGCGCTGAAGCTTTCTTT.

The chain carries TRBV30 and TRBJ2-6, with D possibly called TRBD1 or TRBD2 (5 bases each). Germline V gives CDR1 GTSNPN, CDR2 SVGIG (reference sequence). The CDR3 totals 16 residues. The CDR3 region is CASPGRFKAGANVLTF. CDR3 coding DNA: TGTGCGTCCCCGGGACGATTCAAAGCTGGGGCCAACGTCCTGACTTTC.

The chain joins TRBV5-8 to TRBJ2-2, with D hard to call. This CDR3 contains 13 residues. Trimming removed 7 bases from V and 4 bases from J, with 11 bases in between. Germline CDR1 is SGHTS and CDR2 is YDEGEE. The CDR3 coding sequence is TGTGCCAGCCCAGACCGACCCACCGGGGAGCTGTTTTTT. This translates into CASPDRPTGELFF.

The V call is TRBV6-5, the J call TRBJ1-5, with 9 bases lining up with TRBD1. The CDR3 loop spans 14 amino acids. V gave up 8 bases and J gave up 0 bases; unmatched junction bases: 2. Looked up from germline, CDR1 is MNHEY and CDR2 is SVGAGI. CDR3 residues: CASGDRDSNQPQHF. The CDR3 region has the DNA TGTGCCAGCGGGGACAGGGATAGCAATCAGCCCCAGCATTTT.

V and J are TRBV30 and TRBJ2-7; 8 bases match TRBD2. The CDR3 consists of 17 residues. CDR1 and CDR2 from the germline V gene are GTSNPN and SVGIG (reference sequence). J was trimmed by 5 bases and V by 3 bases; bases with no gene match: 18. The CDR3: CAWSIKPAGAEADEQYF. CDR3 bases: TGTGCCTGGAGCATAAAACCAGCGGGAGCTGAGGCGGACGAGCAGTACTTC.

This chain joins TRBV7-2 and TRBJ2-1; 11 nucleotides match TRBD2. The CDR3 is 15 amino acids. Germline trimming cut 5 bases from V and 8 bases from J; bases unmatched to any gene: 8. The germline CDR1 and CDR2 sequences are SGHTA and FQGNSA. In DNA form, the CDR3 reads TGTGCCAGCAGCCTACGACTAGCGGGAAGCTATGAGCAGTTCTTC. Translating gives CASSLRLAGSYEQFF. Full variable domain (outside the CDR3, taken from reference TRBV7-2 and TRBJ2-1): GAGVSQSPSNKVTEKGKDVELRCDPISGHTALYWYRQSLGQGLEFLIYFQGNSAPDKSGLPSDRFSAERTGGSVSTLTIQRTQQEDSAVYLCASSLRLAGSYEQFFGPGTRLTVL.

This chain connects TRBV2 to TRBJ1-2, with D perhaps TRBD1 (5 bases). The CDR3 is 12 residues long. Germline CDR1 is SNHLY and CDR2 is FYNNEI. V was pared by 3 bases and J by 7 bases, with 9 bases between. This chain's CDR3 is CASSDPGRGYTF. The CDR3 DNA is TGTGCCAGCAGTGACCCGGGACGTGGCTACACCTTC.

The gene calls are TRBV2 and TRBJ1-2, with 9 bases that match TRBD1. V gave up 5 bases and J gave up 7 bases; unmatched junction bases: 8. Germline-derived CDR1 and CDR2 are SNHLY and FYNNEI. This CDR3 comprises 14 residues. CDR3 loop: CASSQKQGASGYTF. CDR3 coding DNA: TGTGCCAGCAGTCAAAAACAGGGGGCAAGTGGCTACACCTTC.

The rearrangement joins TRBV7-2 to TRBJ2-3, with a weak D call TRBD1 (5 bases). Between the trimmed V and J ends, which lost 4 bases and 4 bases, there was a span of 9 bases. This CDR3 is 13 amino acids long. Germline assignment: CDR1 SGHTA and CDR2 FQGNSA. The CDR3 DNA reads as TGTGCCAGCAGCTCCACCAGGGCAGATACGCAGTATTTT. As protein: CASSSTRADTQYF.

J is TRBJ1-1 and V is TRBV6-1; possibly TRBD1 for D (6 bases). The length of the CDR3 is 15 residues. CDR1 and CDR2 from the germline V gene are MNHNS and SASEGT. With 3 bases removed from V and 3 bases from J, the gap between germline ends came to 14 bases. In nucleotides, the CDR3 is TGTGCCAGCAGTGACAGGGGCGCGGGGGACACTGAAGCTTTCTTT. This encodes CASSDRGAGDTEAFF.

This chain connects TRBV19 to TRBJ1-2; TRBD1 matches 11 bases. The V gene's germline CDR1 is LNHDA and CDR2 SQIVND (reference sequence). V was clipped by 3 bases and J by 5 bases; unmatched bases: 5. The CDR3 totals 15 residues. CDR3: CASSIRTGGGYGYTF. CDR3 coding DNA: TGTGCCAGTAGTATCCGGACAGGGGGCGGGTATGGCTACACCTTC.

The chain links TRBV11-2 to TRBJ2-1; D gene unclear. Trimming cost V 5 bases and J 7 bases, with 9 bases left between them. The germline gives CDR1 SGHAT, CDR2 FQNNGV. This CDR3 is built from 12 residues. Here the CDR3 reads CASSPPGNEQFF. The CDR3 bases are TGTGCCAGCAGCCCCCCCGGGAATGAGCAGTTCTTC.

The CDR3 protein is CASSNSGNSPLHF. Here the CDR3 DNA reads TGTGCCAGCAGTAATTCAGGGAATTCACCCCTCCACTTT. The chain recombines TRBV7-2 with TRBJ1-6; D perhaps matches TRBD1 (5 bases). CDR1 is SGHTA, CDR2 FQGNSA, per germline. Deletions cut 6 bases from V and 7 bases from J, with 10 bases between. The CDR3 runs to 13 residues.

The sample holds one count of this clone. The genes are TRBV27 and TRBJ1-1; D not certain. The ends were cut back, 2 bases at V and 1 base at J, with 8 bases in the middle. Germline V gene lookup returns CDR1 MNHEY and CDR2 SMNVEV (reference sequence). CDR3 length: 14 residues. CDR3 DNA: TGTGCCAGCAGTTTAGACCTAGGGAACACTGAAGCTTTCTTT. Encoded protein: CASSLDLGNTEAFF.

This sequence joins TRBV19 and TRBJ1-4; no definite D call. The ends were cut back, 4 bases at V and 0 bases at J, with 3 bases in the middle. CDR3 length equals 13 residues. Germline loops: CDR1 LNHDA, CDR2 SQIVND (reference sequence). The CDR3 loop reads CASSTATNEKLFF. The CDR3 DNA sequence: TGTGCCAGTAGTACTGCAACTAATGAAAAACTGTTTTTT.